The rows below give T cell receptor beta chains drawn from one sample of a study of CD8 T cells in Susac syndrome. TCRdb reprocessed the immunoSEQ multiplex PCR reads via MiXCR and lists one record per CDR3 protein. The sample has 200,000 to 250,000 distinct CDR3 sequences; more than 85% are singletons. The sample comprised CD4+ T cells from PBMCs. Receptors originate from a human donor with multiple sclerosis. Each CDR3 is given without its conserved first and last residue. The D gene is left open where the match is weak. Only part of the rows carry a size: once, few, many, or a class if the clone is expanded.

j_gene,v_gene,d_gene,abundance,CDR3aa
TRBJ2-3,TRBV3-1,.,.,ASSPPGNTDTQY
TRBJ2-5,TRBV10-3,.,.,AIGGDFQETQY
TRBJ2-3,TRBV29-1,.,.,SGAPGTGDMREY
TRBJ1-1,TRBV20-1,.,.,SARDPTLNTEAF
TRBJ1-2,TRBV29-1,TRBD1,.,SVEGRGQGLNYGYT
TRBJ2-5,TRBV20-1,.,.,SAGGSYQETQY
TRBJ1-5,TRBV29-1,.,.,SAASGDLQPQH
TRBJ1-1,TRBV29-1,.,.,SVDDRVRPF
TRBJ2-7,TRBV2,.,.,ASEPDWGVYEQY
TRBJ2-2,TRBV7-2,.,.,ASSPHVDTGELF
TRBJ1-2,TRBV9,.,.,ASSVASSTGGYT
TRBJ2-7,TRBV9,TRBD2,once,ASSPSRGVEQY
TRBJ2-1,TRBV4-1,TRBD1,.,ASSQGQGPSYNEQF
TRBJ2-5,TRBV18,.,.,ASSPLQVQETQY
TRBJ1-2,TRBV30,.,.,AWSGTYSGYT
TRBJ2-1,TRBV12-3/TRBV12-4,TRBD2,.,ASSPTSGQF
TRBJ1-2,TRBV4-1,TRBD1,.,ASSQDLTGEGGYT
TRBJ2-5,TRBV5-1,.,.,ASSFVADEAQY
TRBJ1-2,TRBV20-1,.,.,SASRVHGYT
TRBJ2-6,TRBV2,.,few,ASRGSGANVLT
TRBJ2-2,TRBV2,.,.,ASNPGTAEGELF
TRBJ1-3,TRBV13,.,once,ASSLARSLSGNTIY
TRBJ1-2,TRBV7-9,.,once,ASSFTGRAGYT
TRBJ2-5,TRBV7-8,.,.,ASSLNQETQY
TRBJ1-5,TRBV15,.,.,ATSRADSRKIHSNQPQH
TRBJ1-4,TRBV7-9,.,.,ASSLVGSSRELF
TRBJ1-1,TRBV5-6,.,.,ASSLSVVRGTEAF
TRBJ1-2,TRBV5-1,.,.,ASSSPDNYGYT
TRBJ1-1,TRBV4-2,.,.,ASSHPTVEAF
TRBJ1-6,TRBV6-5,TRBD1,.,ASGDRVDNSPLH
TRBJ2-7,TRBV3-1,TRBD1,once,ASSQGTGGEQY
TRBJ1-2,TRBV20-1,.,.,SAPPPRLSNYGYT
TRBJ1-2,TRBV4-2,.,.,ASSPGGGKVYGYT
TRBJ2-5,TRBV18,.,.,ASSGRAGETQY
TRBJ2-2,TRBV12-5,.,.,ASGPNLAGELF
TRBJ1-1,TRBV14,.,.,ASSQDRLGAF
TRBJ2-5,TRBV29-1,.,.,SAWVPLHPETQY
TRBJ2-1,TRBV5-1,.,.,ASSSRRDDNEQF
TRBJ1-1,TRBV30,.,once,AWSGPGDTEAF
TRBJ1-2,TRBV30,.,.,AWSVRSDYGYT
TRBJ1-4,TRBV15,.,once,ATRSLYRLGIDEKLF
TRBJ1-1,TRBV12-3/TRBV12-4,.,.,ASTVLGGVNTEAF
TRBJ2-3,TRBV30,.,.,AWTGLTTDTQY
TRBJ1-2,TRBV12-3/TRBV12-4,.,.,ASSTGRENGYT
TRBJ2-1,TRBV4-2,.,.,ASSQDSDRQNEQF